This entry lists 25 T cell receptor beta chains sequenced from one sample in a study of siplizumab effects on memory and regulatory T cells. The data were produced by immunoSEQ multiplex PCR, yet TCRdb's version contains in-frame clones alone and is incomplete. The sample gives about 100,000 clones, about 91% of which show up once; approximately 0.15% is in the top ten. What was sequenced was CD4+ T cells sorted from blood. The source of these receptors is a human donor in good health.

This chain uses TRBV21-1 with TRBJ1-1. TRBV21-1 is a documented pseudogene. The CDR3 runs to 14 residues. Here the CDR3 DNA reads TGTGCCAGCACCCCCGACGGGGGGAACACTGAAGCTTTCTTT. Amino acid sequence: CASTPDGGNTEAFF.

The V gene is TRBV29-1, the J gene TRBJ2-2, with 10 bases fitting TRBD1. Per germline, CDR1 SQVTM and CDR2 ANQGSEA. There are 14 residues in the CDR3. J was trimmed by 1 base and V by 5 bases; bases with no gene match: 1. The CDR3 DNA sequence: TGCAGCGTTAGGACAGGGGGGAACACCGGGGAGCTGTTTTTT. Encoded protein: CSVRTGGNTGELFF.

The chain uses TRBV28 and TRBJ2-1, with TRBD2 matching over 11 bases. Per germline, CDR1 MDHEN and CDR2 SYDVKM. The V and J ends lost 6 bases and 10 bases, in that order; junction bases with no gene match: 2. CDR3 size: 12 residues. The CDR3, as DNA: TGTGCCAGCAGACGACTAGCGGGGGAGCAGTTCTTC. This codes for CASRRLAGEQFF.

The chain uses TRBV29-1 and TRBJ2-2; D gene unclear. Germline-derived CDR1 and CDR2 are SQVTM and ANQGSEA. Trimming pared 4 bases from V and 0 bases from J, leaving 6 bases between. This CDR3 comprises 13 residues. In DNA, the CDR3 is TGCAGCGTTGGCCACCCGAACACCGGGGAGCTGTTTTTT. As protein: CSVGHPNTGELFF.

V and J are TRBV5-6 and TRBJ1-5; D gene uncertain. V lost 4 bases and J 7 bases, leaving 12 bases between the germline ends. Germline CDR1 reads SGHDT; CDR2 reads YYEEEE. This CDR3 is 13 amino acids long. The CDR3 sequence: CASSMDPNQPQHF. The CDR3 DNA sequence: TGTGCCAGCAGCATGGACCCGAACCAGCCCCAGCATTTT.

The chain has TRBV27 and TRBJ2-3, with 14 bases aligning to TRBD2. With V trimmed by 3 bases and J by 0 bases, 5 bases remained unmatched. CDR1 is MNHEY and CDR2 is SMNVEV in the germline V gene (reference sequence). The CDR3 sequence is 18 residues long. The CDR3 sequence: CASSFGLAGGRSTDTQYF. CDR3 coding DNA: TGTGCCAGCAGTTTCGGACTAGCGGGGGGCCGTAGCACAGATACGCAGTATTTT.

The chain combines TRBV28 with TRBJ2-2; D is ambiguous. Between the trimmed V and J ends, which lost 8 bases and 6 bases, there was a span of 16 bases. The CDR3 length is 14 residues. The germline V gene has CDR1 MDHEN and CDR2 SYDVKM. The CDR3 is CASEPESRSGELFF. In DNA form, the CDR3 reads TGTGCCAGCGAGCCAGAATCCAGGTCCGGGGAGCTGTTTTTT.

As concerns this clone: A junction boundary mismatches the germline segment, possibly from a read error. This sequence joins TRBV7-9 and TRBJ1-5; TRBD1 is a possible D gene (6 bases). This CDR3 spans 15 amino acids. Germline-derived CDR1 and CDR2 are SEHNR and FQNEAQ (reference sequence). CDR3 DNA sequence: TGCGCCAGCAGCCCCGGTCCGGGGGGGGCTCAGCCCCAGCATTTT. Protein product: CASSPGPGGAQPQHF.

The gene calls are TRBV7-9 and TRBJ1-2; D is perhaps TRBD1 (5 bases). Trimming removed 2 bases from V and 4 bases from J, with 11 bases in between. The CDR3 is made up of 14 amino acids. Germline V gene sequence: CDR1 SEHNR, CDR2 FQNEAQ (reference sequence). DNA for the CDR3: TGTGCCAGCAGCTTACAGGGTTTCCTCTATGGCTACACCTTC. Translating it yields CASSLQGFLYGYTF.

The rearrangement uses TRBV19 and TRBJ2-3; 8 positions agree with TRBD1. V trimming: 5 bases; J trimming: 1 base; junction bases outside the gene matches: 8. Germline V gene data show CDR1 as LNHDA and CDR2 as SQIVND (reference sequence). The CDR3 is 16 amino acids. CDR3 residues: CASSPSGGGGTDTQYF. As DNA, the CDR3 is TGTGCCAGTAGTCCGTCAGGGGGCGGGGGCACAGATACGCAGTATTTT.

The V and J genes are TRBV18 and TRBJ1-6; no clear D gene. The CDR3 loop spans 15 amino acids. V was pared by 1 base and J by 7 bases, with 11 bases between. Germline-derived CDR1 and CDR2 are KGHSH and LQKENI. CDR3 bases: TGTGCCAGCTCACCACAAGAAGCAGGAAATTCACCCCTCCACTTT. This gives the protein CASSPQEAGNSPLHF.

V usage is TRBV19 and J usage is TRBJ2-7, with TRBD2 as a possible D gene (6 bases). CDR3 length: 14 amino acids. V was clipped by 6 bases and J by 1 base, with 13 bases between them. The V gene's germline CDR1 is LNHDA and CDR2 SQIVND (reference sequence). DNA for the CDR3: TGTGCCAGTAGCGCGGGACGGACATCCTACGAGCAGTACTTC. It codes for CASSAGRTSYEQYF.

The rearrangement links TRBV28 to TRBJ2-3; no reliable D call. Trimming removed 5 bases from V and 0 bases from J, with 6 bases in between. The CDR3 contains 13 residues. The germline V gene has CDR1 MDHEN and CDR2 SYDVKM. The CDR3 protein is CASSPTSTDTQYF. Written as DNA, the CDR3 is TGTGCCAGCAGTCCCACTAGCACAGATACGCAGTATTTT.

This sequence joins TRBV11-2 and TRBJ2-3; D is uncertain. The CDR3 is 15 residues long. Trimming shortened V by 0 bases and J by 2 bases, and 9 bases separated the two germline ends. CDR1 is SGHAT, CDR2 FQNNGV, per germline. The CDR3 reads CASSLDGQNTDTQYF. Written as DNA, the CDR3 is TGTGCCAGCAGCTTAGATGGGCAGAACACAGATACGCAGTATTTT.

The V and J genes are TRBV4-1 and TRBJ1-2; tentatively, D is TRBD1 (5 bases). Looked up from germline, CDR1 is MGHRA and CDR2 is YSYEKL. The CDR3 has 14 residues. The V end was cut by 5 bases, the J end by 2 bases, with 12 bases between. CDR3 sequence reads: CASSSHGANYGYTF. Written as DNA, the CDR3 is TGCGCCAGCAGCTCTCACGGGGCCAACTATGGCTACACCTTC.

The CDR3 reads CASSHDRQGRGYTF. The CDR3 coding sequence is TGTGCCAGCAGCCATGATCGACAGGGACGCGGCTACACCTTC. The chain employs TRBV14 and TRBJ1-2; 7 positions match TRBD1. Unmatched junction bases numbered 9, after V lost 3 bases and J lost 8 bases. The CDR3 sequence is 14 residues long. Germline V gene sequence: CDR1 SGHDN, CDR2 FVKESK.

The rearrangement uses TRBV11-1 and TRBJ2-1; D call uncertain. V gave up 5 bases and J gave up 5 bases, with 19 bases separating them. Germline V gene lookup returns CDR1 SGHAT and CDR2 FQDESV (reference sequence). The CDR3 totals 16 residues. The DNA for the CDR3 is TGTGCCAGCAGCCTGGTGGGGATTCCCTACGACAATGAGCAGTTCTTC. This codes for CASSLVGIPYDNEQFF.

The rearrangement uses TRBV27 and TRBJ2-3, with 9 bases that match TRBD2. The CDR3 is made up of 15 amino acids. Germline V lookup: CDR1 MNHEY, CDR2 SMNVEV (reference sequence). Trimming at V came to 7 bases and at J to 3 bases, leaving 8 bases not matched to a gene. The CDR3 DNA reads as TGTGCCAGCAATGCGGGGGGGCCGAGGACAGATACGCAGTATTTT. Encoded protein: CASNAGGPRTDTQYF.

The rearrangement joins TRBV7-9 to TRBJ2-5, with a possible D match to TRBD2 (6 bases). Germline V gene data show CDR1 as SEHNR and CDR2 as FQNEAQ (reference sequence). V was cut by 3 bases and J by 6 bases, with 20 bases left in between. The CDR3 consists of 16 residues. The CDR3 DNA reads TGTGCCAGCAGCTTCCTTACGGGGGTCAGAGAACAGACCCAGTACTTC. Translated, it gives CASSFLTGVREQTQYF.

This chain links TRBV19 with TRBJ1-2, with 7 bases identical to TRBD1. The germline V gene encodes CDR1 LNHDA and CDR2 SQIVND (reference sequence). Losses at the gene ends were 3 bases for V and 2 bases for J; bases not matched to a gene: 9. The CDR3 has 16 residues. CDR3 DNA sequence: TGTGCCAGTAGTATCCTGGCCGGGACAGAGAACTATGGCTACACCTTC. Protein sequence: CASSILAGTENYGYTF.

The chain has TRBV11-2 and TRBJ2-6; D is undetermined. Trimming pared 0 bases from V and 4 bases from J, leaving 19 bases between. Germline values: CDR1 SGHAT, CDR2 FQNNGV. This CDR3 is built from 19 residues. CDR3: CASSLDRRGVGSGANVLTF. CDR3 sequence (DNA): TGTGCCAGCAGCTTAGATCGACGTGGCGTGGGATCGGGGGCCAACGTCCTGACTTTC.

In this sample, this clone turned up a few times. The V and J genes are TRBV7-9 and TRBJ1-1; D ambiguous. The CDR3 is 11 residues long. Trimming removed 4 bases from V and 11 bases from J, with 11 bases in between. Per the germline V gene, CDR1 is SEHNR and CDR2 is FQNEAQ (reference sequence). The CDR3 protein is CASSSGRNAFF. The CDR3 DNA reads as TGTGCCAGCAGCTCGGGCAGGAACGCTTTCTTT.

The chain is built from TRBV2 and TRBJ2-4; D is undetermined. Per germline, CDR1 SNHLY and CDR2 FYNNEI. This CDR3 region has 13 residues. The V and J ends lost 6 bases and 0 bases respectively, with 6 bases between them. CDR3 in DNA: TGTGCCAGCAGGGGTCTAGCCAAAAACATTCAGTACTTC. This translates into CASRGLAKNIQYF.

The chain recombines TRBV19 with TRBJ2-7; TRBD1 matches at 10 bases. The CDR3 spans 14 residues. Germline V CDR1 and CDR2: LNHDA, SQIVND (reference sequence). V lost 7 bases, J lost 3 bases, and 6 bases stayed unmatched. CDR3 residues: CASTPGTGVYEQYF. The CDR3 nucleotides read TGTGCCAGTACCCCCGGGACAGGGGTCTACGAGCAGTACTTC.

The rearrangement joins TRBV19 to TRBJ2-5; 8 bases map to TRBD2. V lost 7 bases, J lost 1 base, and 2 bases stayed unmatched. The CDR3 contains 13 residues. The germline CDR1 and CDR2 sequences are LNHDA and SQIVND (reference sequence). The CDR3 DNA reads TGTGCCAGTAAAAGCGGGAGCCAAGAGACCCAGTACTTC. It is translated as CASKSGSQETQYF.